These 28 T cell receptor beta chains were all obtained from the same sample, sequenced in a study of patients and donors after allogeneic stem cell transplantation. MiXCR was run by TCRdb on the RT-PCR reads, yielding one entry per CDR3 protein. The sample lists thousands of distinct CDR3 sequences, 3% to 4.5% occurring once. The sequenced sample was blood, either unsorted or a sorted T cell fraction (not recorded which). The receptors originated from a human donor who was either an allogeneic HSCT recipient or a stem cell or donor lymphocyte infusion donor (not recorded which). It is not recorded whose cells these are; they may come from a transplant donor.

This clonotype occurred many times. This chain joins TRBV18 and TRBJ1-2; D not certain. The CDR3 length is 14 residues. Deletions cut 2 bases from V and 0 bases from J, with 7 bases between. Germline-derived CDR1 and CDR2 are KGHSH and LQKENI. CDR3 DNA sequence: TGTGCCAGCTCACCAGGGTTAGCTAACTATGGCTACACCTTC. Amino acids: CASSPGLANYGYTF.

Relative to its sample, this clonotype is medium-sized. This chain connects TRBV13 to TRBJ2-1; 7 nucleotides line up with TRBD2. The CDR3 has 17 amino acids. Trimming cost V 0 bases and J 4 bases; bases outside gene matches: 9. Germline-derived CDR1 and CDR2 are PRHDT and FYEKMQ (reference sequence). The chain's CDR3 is CASSLGLGLVPYNEQFF. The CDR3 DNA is TGTGCCAGCAGCTTAGGCCTCGGACTAGTACCATACAATGAGCAGTTCTTC.

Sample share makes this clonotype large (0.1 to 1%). CDR3 amino acids: CASSYGRTNTEAFF. The CDR3 DNA reads as TGTGCCAGCAGCTACGGGCGGACCAACACTGAAGCTTTCTTT. V is TRBV5-8 and J is TRBJ1-1; D is undetermined. The V end lost 3 bases, the J end lost 2 bases, and 11 bases lay between the germline ends. The length of the CDR3 is 14 residues. Germline CDR1 SGHTS, CDR2 YDEGEE.

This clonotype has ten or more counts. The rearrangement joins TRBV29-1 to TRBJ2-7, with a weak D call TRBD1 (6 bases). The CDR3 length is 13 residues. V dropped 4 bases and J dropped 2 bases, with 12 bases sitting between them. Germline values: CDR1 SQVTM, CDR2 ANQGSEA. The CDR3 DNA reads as TGCAGCGTTGTGACAGGTACCACCTACGAGCAGTACTTC. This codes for CSVVTGTTYEQYF.

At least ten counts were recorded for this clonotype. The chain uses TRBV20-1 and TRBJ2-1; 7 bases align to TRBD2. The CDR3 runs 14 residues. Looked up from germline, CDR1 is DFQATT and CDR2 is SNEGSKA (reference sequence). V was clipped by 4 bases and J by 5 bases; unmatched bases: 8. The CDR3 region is CSAMSSGLNNEQFF. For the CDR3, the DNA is TGCAGTGCTATGAGTAGCGGGCTTAACAATGAGCAGTTCTTC.

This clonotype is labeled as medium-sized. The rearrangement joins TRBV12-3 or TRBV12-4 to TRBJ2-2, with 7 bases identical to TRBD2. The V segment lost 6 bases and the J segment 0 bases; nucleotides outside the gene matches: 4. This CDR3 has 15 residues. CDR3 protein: CASRIGLANTGELFF. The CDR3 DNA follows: TGTGCCAGCAGGATCGGACTAGCGAACACCGGGGAGCTGTTTTTT.

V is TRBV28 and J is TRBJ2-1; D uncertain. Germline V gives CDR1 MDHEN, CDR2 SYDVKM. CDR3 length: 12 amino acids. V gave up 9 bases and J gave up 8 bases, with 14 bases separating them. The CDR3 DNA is TGTGCCAGTTTAGAGTGGTTCGATGAGCAGTTCTTC. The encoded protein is CASLEWFDEQFF.

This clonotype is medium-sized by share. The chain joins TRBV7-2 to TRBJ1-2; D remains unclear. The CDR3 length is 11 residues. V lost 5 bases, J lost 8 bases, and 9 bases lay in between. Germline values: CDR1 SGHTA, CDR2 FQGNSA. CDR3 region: CASSTGSGYTF. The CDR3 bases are TGTGCCAGCAGCACTGGGTCAGGCTACACCTTC.

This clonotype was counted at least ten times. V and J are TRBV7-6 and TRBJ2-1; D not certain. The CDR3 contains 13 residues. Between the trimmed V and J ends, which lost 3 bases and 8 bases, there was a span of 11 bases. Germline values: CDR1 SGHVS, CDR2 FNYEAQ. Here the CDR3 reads CASSFSDRDEQFF. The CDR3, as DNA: TGTGCCAGCAGCTTTAGTGATCGGGATGAGCAGTTCTTC.

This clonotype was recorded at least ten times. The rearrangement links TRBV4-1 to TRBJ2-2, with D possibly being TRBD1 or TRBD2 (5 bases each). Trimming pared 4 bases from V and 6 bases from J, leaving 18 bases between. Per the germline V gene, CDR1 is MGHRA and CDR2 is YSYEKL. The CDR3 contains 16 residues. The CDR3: CASSPRPGPYSGELFF. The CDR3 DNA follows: TGCGCCAGCAGCCCTCGACCGGGACCCTATTCCGGGGAGCTGTTTTTT.

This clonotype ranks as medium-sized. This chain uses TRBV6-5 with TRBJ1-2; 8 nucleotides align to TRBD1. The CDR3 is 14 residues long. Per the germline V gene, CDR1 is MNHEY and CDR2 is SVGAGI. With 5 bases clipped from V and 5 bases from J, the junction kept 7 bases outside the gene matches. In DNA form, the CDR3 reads TGTGCCAGCAGTCGCGGACAGGGAACGTATGGCTACACCTTC. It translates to CASSRGQGTYGYTF.

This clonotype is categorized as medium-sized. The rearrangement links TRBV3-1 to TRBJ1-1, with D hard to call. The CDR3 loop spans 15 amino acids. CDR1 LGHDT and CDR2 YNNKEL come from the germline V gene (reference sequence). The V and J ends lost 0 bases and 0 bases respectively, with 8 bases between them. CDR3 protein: CASSQEPMMNTEAFF. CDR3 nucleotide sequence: TGTGCCAGCAGCCAAGAACCGATGATGAACACTGAAGCTTTCTTT.

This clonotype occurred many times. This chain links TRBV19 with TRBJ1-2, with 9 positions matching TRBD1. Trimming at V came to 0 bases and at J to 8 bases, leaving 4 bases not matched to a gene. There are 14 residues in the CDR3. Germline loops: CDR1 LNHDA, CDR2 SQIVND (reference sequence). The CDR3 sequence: CASSIEGQGRGYTF. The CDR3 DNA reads TGTGCCAGTAGTATAGAGGGACAGGGACGCGGCTACACCTTC.

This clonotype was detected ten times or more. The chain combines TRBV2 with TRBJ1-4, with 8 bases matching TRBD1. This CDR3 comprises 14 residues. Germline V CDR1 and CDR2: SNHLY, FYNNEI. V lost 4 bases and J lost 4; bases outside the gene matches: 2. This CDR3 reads CASSGDRYNEKLFF. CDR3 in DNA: TGTGCCAGCAGTGGGGACAGGTATAATGAAAAACTGTTTTTT.

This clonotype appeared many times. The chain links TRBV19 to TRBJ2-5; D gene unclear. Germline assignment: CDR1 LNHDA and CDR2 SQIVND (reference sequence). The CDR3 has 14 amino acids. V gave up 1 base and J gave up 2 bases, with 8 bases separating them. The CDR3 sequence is CASSIVAGQETQYF. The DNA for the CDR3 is TGTGCCAGTAGTATAGTGGCAGGACAAGAGACCCAGTACTTC.

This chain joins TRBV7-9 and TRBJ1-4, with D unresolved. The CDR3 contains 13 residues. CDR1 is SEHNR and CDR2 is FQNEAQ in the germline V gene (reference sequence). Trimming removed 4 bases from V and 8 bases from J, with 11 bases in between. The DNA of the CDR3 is TGTGCCAGCAGCTCGCGGTACCACGAAAAACTGTTTTTT. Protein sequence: CASSSRYHEKLFF.

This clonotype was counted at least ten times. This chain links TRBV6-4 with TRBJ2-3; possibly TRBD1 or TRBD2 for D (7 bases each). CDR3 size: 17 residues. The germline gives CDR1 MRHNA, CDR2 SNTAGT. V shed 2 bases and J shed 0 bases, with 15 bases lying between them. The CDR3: CASSDNPGGGSTDTQYF. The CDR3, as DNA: TGTGCCAGCAGTGACAACCCAGGGGGGGGGAGCACAGATACGCAGTATTTT.

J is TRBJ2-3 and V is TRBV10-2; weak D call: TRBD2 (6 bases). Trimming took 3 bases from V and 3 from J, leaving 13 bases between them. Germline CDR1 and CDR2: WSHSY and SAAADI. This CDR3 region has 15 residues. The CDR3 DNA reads TGCGCCAGCAGTGACTTGGGAGGAGGGACAGATACGCAGTATTTT. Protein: CASSDLGGGTDTQYF.

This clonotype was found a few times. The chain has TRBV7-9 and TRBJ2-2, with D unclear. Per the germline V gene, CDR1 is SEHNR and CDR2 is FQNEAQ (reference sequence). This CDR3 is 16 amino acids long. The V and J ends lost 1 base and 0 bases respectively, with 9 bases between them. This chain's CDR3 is CASSLGRPPNTGELFF. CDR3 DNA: TGTGCCAGCAGCTTAGGTCGCCCGCCGAACACCGGGGAGCTGTTTTTT. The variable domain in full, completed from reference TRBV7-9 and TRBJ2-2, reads DTGVSQNPRHKITKRGQNVTFRCDPISEHNRLYWYRQTLGQGPEFLTYFQNEAQLEKSRLLSDRFSAERPKGSFSTLEIQRTEQGDSAMYLCASSLGRPPNTGELFFGEGSRLTVL.

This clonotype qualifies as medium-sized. The CDR3 protein is CASSFFGTEAFF. CDR3 DNA: TGTGCCAGCAGTTTTTTTGGGACTGAAGCTTTCTTT. The rearrangement uses TRBV27 and TRBJ1-1; D not resolved. The germline V gene encodes CDR1 MNHEY and CDR2 SMNVEV (reference sequence). This CDR3 has 12 residues. V gave up 3 bases and J gave up 5 bases, with 7 bases separating them.

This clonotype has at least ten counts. The DNA for the CDR3 is TGTGCCAGCATAAGGGGAGGTGGATTAGCGGGAGGAATAGATACGCAGTATTTT. It yields the protein CASIRGGGLAGGIDTQYF. V is TRBV2 and J is TRBJ2-3, with 10 bases that match TRBD2. The CDR3 runs to 18 residues. CDR1 and CDR2 (germline): SNHLY, FYNNEI. V lost 7 bases and J lost 5; bases outside the gene matches: 18.

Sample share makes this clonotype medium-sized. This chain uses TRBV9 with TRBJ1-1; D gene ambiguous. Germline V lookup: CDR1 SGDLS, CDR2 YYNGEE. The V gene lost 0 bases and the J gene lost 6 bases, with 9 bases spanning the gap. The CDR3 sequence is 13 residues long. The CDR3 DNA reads TGTGCCAGCAGCGTAGCTACGGGGTCTGAAGCTTTCTTT. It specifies CASSVATGSEAFF.

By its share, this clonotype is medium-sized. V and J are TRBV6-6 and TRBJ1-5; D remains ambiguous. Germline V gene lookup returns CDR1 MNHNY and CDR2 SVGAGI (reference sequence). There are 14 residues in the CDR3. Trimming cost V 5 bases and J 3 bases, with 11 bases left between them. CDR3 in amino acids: CASSHHNDNQPQHF. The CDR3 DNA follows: TGTGCCAGCAGTCATCACAACGACAATCAGCCCCAGCATTTT.

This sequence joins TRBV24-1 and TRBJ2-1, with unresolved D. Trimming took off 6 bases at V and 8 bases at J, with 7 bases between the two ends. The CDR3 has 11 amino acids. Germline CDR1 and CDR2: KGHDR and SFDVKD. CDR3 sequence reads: CATSLWDEQFF. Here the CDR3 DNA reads TGTGCCACCAGTCTATGGGATGAGCAGTTCTTC.

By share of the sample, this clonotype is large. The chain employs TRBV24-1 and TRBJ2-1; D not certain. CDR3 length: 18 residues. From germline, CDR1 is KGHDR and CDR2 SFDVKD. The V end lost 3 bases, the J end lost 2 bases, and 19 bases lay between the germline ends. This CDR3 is CATSDRVKYGAAYNEQFF. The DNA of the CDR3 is TGTGCCACCAGTGATCGGGTGAAATACGGAGCTGCCTACAATGAGCAGTTCTTC.

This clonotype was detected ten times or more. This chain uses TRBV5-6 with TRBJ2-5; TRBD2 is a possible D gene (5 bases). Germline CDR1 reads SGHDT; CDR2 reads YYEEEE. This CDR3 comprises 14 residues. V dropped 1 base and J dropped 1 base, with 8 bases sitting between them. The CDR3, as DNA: TGTGCCAGCAGCTTGACGGGAACCCAAGAGACCCAGTACTTC. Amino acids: CASSLTGTQETQYF.

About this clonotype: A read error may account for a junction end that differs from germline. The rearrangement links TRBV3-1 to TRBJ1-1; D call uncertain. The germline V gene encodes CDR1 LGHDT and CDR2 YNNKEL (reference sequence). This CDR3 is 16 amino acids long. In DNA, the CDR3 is TGTGCCAGCAGCCAATTAAAACGGCCCGGATACACTGGAGCTTTCTTT. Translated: CASSQLKRPGYTGAFF.

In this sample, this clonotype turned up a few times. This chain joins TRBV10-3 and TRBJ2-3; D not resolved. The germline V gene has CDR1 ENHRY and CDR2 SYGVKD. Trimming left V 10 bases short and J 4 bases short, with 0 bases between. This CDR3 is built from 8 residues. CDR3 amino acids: CATDTQYF. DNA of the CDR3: TGTGCCACAGATACGCAGTATTTT.